This passage covers 20 T cell receptor beta chains from one sample sequenced in a study of cytomegalovirus exposure and HLA in healthy donors. Primers included in the PCR were 60 Vbeta and 13 Jbeta primers. Only in-frame clones appear in the TCRdb table, and some are missing; sequencing was by immunoSEQ multiplex PCR. Among about 120,000 clones listed, about four fifths were seen once. Input material: PBMCs. These receptors all come from a man aged 30-40 years in good health and CMV-seropositive.

As regards this clone: At one boundary the junction diverges from the germline segment, which might be a read error. The J gene is TRBJ2-7, the V gene TRBV7-9, with 13 bases fitting TRBD2. CDR3 length: 16 amino acids. Germline loops: CDR1 SEHNR, CDR2 FQNEAQ (reference sequence). CDR3 in amino acids: CSSSRRTSGSVYEQYF. In DNA form, the CDR3 reads TGTTCCAGCAGCCGCAGGACTAGCGGGAGTGTCTACGAGCAGTACTTC. Supplemented by reference TRBV7-9 and TRBJ2-7, the full variable domain reads DTGVSQNPRHKITKRGQNVTFRCDPISEHNRLYWYRQTLGQGPEFLTYFQNEAQLEKSRLLSDRFSAERPKGSFSTLEIQRTEQGDSAMYLCSSSRRTSGSVYEQYFGPGTRLTVT.

Details on this clone: At one end, the junction sequence differs from germline, possibly due to a read error. J is TRBJ2-6 and V is TRBV15; D uncertain. CDR1 and CDR2 (germline): LNHNV, YYDKDF (reference sequence). The CDR3 has 16 amino acids. CDR3 region: CATSRDQRSLANGLTF. Here the CDR3 DNA reads TGTGCCACCAGCAGAGATCAGAGGAGTCTTGCCAACGGCCTGACTTTC.

V and J are TRBV9 and TRBJ1-2; 9 nucleotides agree with TRBD1. The CDR3 loop spans 16 amino acids. Germline V gene data show CDR1 as SGDLS and CDR2 as YYNGEE. The junction had 11 bases not matched to a gene; V was cut back by 2 bases and J by 6 bases. This chain's CDR3 is CASSVGTGPQGNGYTF. The CDR3 nucleotides read TGTGCCAGCAGCGTCGGGACAGGGCCTCAGGGGAATGGCTACACCTTC.

Comment on this clone: At one of its ends the junction is not consistent with the germline gene, which may arise from a read error. The chain joins TRBV7-9 to TRBJ2-5, with D maybe TRBD2 (6 bases). This CDR3 spans 12 amino acids. Germline CDR1 reads SEHNR; CDR2 reads FQNEAQ (reference sequence). The CDR3 DNA reads TGTTCCAGCAGCTCTGGGGGGGAGACCCAGTACTTC. Its protein product is CSSSSGGETQYF.

This clone was detected only a few times. The chain has TRBV6-5 and TRBJ1-1, with no clear D. The CDR3 totals 13 residues. Germline CDR1 and CDR2: MNHEY and SVGAGI. The V and J ends lost 6 bases and 3 bases respectively, with 11 bases between them. As DNA, the CDR3 is TGTGCCAGCAGGCGGCTTTGGGACACTGAAGCTTTCTTT. It specifies CASRRLWDTEAFF.

The chain is built from TRBV11-2 and TRBJ2-1; TRBD2 matches 8 bases. Losses at the gene ends were 0 bases for V and 4 bases for J; bases not matched to a gene: 8. Per germline, CDR1 SGHAT and CDR2 FQNNGV. This CDR3 has 17 residues. CDR3 region: CASSLELRGESYNEQFF. CDR3 bases: TGTGCCAGCAGCTTAGAGCTGCGGGGGGAGTCTTACAATGAGCAGTTCTTC.

The chain recombines TRBV7-9 with TRBJ1-1; the match to TRBD1 covers 7 bases. J was trimmed by 1 base and V by 6 bases; bases with no gene match: 20. CDR1 is SEHNR, CDR2 FQNEAQ, per germline (reference sequence). The length of the CDR3 is 19 residues. CDR3 in amino acids: CASSPTPPGTRGPNTEAFF. CDR3 DNA: TGTGCCAGCAGTCCCACTCCACCGGGAACGAGGGGGCCGAACACTGAAGCTTTCTTT.

The CDR3 reads CASSFRTSGTNTGELFF. For the CDR3, the DNA is TGTGCCAGCAGCTTCCGGACTAGCGGCACCAACACCGGGGAGCTGTTTTTT. The chain joins TRBV5-6 to TRBJ2-2, with 10 bases identical to TRBD2. Germline values: CDR1 SGHDT, CDR2 YYEEEE. CDR3 length: 17 amino acids. Trimming at V came to 2 bases and at J to 2 bases, leaving 6 bases not matched to a gene.

This chain connects TRBV5-6 to TRBJ1-2; 7 positions match TRBD1. The V and J ends lost 6 bases and 3 bases, in that order; junction bases with no gene match: 11. The CDR3 is 15 amino acids. Germline loops: CDR1 SGHDT, CDR2 YYEEEE. The CDR3 region has the DNA TGTGCCAGCACCCTAGGTGGAGGGGGCGACTATGGCTACACCTTC. This translates into CASTLGGGGDYGYTF.

V usage is TRBV5-1 and J usage is TRBJ2-4; D is possibly TRBD1 (6 bases). Trimming took 4 bases from V and 8 from J, leaving 16 bases between them. CDR1 and CDR2 from the germline V gene are SGHRS and YFSETQ. The CDR3 is made up of 14 amino acids. The CDR3 sequence is CASSIRQAADIQYF. The CDR3 DNA sequence: TGCGCCAGCAGCATACGACAGGCGGCCGACATTCAGTACTTC.

The chain carries TRBV7-2 and TRBJ2-1; possibly TRBD1 for D (5 bases). This CDR3 spans 12 amino acids. Germline V CDR1 and CDR2: SGHTA, FQGNSA. V lost 2 bases, J lost 12 bases, and 11 bases lay in between. The CDR3 loop reads CASSLTGRGQFF. For the CDR3, the DNA is TGTGCCAGCAGCTTAACAGGTAGGGGGCAGTTCTTC.

The V call is TRBV11-2, the J call TRBJ1-1; tentative D call: TRBD1 (5 bases). Germline CDR1 is SGHAT and CDR2 is FQNNGV. V was pared by 5 bases and J by 0 bases, with 16 bases between. The CDR3 is 16 residues long. CDR3 DNA sequence: TGTGCCAGCAGCCCCAGGGCCACGATGATGAACACTGAAGCTTTCTTT. Its protein is CASSPRATMMNTEAFF.

The chain couples TRBV11-3 to TRBJ2-1; TRBD2 matches 8 bases. The CDR3 covers 16 residues. Trimming removed 1 base from V and 5 bases from J; junction bases left unmatched: 7. Germline V gene data show CDR1 as SGHNT and CDR2 as YENEEA. CDR3 DNA: TGTGCCAGCAGCTTAGGGCCAGCGGGAGTCCACAATGAGCAGTTCTTC. Protein sequence: CASSLGPAGVHNEQFF. Filled out from reference TRBV11-3 and TRBJ2-1, the complete variable domain reads EAGVVQSPRYKIIEKKQPVAFWCNPISGHNTLYWYLQNLGQGPELLIRYENEEAVDDSQLPKDRFSAERLKGVDSTLKIQPAELGDSAVYLCASSLGPAGVHNEQFFGPGTRLTVL.

The CDR3: CASTPRLSNTEAFF. As DNA, the CDR3 is TGTGCCAGCACCCCCCGACTCTCGAACACTGAAGCTTTCTTT. V is TRBV6-6 and J is TRBJ1-1, with D hard to call. The CDR3 is 14 amino acids. With 7 bases removed from V and 1 base from J, the gap between germline ends came to 13 bases. The germline CDR1 and CDR2 sequences are MNHNY and SVGAGI (reference sequence).

The rearrangement links TRBV11-3 to TRBJ2-2; a weak D match, TRBD2 (6 bases). Trimming removed 5 bases at V and 0 bases at J, with 10 bases between. Per germline, CDR1 SGHNT and CDR2 YENEEA. The CDR3 has 15 residues. CDR3 sequence reads: CASSPGTANTGELFF. The CDR3 DNA is TGTGCCAGCAGCCCAGGGACTGCGAACACCGGGGAGCTGTTTTTT. The full variable domain, its missing parts supplied by reference TRBV11-3 and TRBJ2-2, is EAGVVQSPRYKIIEKKQPVAFWCNPISGHNTLYWYLQNLGQGPELLIRYENEEAVDDSQLPKDRFSAERLKGVDSTLKIQPAELGDSAVYLCASSPGTANTGELFFGEGSRLTVL.

The chain is built from TRBV7-6 and TRBJ2-7; D is possibly TRBD1 (6 bases). Germline CDR1 and CDR2: SGHVS and FNYEAQ. The V and J ends lost 0 bases and 2 bases respectively, with 14 bases between them. The CDR3 consists of 16 residues. CDR3 residues: CASSLALGGGPYEQYF. The CDR3 DNA sequence: TGTGCCAGCAGCTTAGCGCTTGGGGGCGGACCCTACGAGCAGTACTTC.

The J gene is TRBJ1-4, the V gene TRBV2; 8 nucleotides match TRBD1. Germline CDR1 SNHLY, CDR2 FYNNEI. V shed 6 bases, J shed 4 bases, and the junction held 1 base outside the gene matches. The CDR3 has 13 amino acids. CDR3: CASRDRVNEKLFF. The DNA for the CDR3 is TGTGCCAGCAGGGACAGGGTTAATGAAAAACTGTTTTTT.

V usage is TRBV7-3 and J usage is TRBJ2-1; D is ambiguous. With 2 bases removed from V and 8 bases from J, the gap between germline ends came to 13 bases. Germline values: CDR1 SGHTA, CDR2 FQGTGA. The CDR3 contains 14 residues. The CDR3 region is CASSLGSPRHEQFF. DNA of the CDR3: TGTGCCAGCAGCTTAGGAAGCCCGAGGCATGAGCAGTTCTTC.

Details on this clone: The junction shows a germline mismatch at one end, possibly a read error. V usage is TRBV19 and J usage is TRBJ2-2; possible D gene TRBD2, 5 bases. Germline CDR1 reads LNHDA; CDR2 reads SQIVND (reference sequence). CDR3 length: 14 amino acids. In DNA, the CDR3 is TGTGCCAGTAGCTTAACGGCGAACACCGGGGAGCTGTCTTTT. This translates into CASSLTANTGELSF.

The chain is built from TRBV9 and TRBJ1-6, with 7 bases identical to TRBD1. The junction had 9 bases not matched to a gene; V was cut back by 1 base and J by 8 bases. This CDR3 spans 16 amino acids. Germline-derived CDR1 and CDR2 are SGDLS and YYNGEE. The CDR3: CASSVRTGPEDSPLHF. CDR3 sequence (DNA): TGTGCCAGCAGCGTACGGACAGGCCCCGAGGATTCACCCCTCCACTTT.